Listed below are T cell receptor beta chains from one sample, sequenced in a study of post-analysis software for immune sequencing data. TCRdb redid the calling of the PCR reads with MiXCR, one entry per CDR3 protein. The sample has fewer than 900,000 distinct CDR3 sequences, around 45% seen once. Sequencing used blood. The receptors shown here come from a girl between 5 and 17 years old with multiple sclerosis. Each CDR3 is given without its conserved first and last residue. For some rows the clone size is stated as once, few or many, or as a class when expanded; others skip it.

V	size	J	CDR3
TRBV6-5	few	TRBJ2-3	ASRTGAGDTQY
TRBV11-2	once	TRBJ2-1	ASSHGLASSNEQF
TRBV6-6	.	TRBJ1-4	ASTEGQTNEKLF
TRBV7-2	.	TRBJ1-1	ASSLAWGVELTEAF
TRBV5-6	.	TRBJ1-2	ASSQSRYGYT
TRBV12-3/TRBV12-4	.	TRBJ2-5	ASSLVLLEQY
TRBV12-3/TRBV12-4	once	TRBJ2-7	ASRAPGGSYEQY
TRBV7-6	.	TRBJ2-7	ASSWGHGYSYEQY
TRBV20-1	.	TRBJ2-1	SASDPRVSGHEQF
TRBV7-8	.	TRBJ2-1	ASSSSGSGYNEQF
TRBV20-1	few	TRBJ2-4	SVADGLGFGQY
TRBV7-2	few	.	ASRPKAGSRNEQY
TRBV7-3	.	TRBJ2-2	ASSNLPGLAGGKVLGELF
TRBV27	.	TRBJ1-2	TSSPEGWDGKTGYGYT
TRBV4-2	.	TRBJ2-7	ASSQRTETSYEQY
TRBV7-2	.	TRBJ2-1	ASSFLRGTYNEQF
TRBV12-3/TRBV12-4	many	TRBJ2-7	ASSSDRSYEQY
TRBV3-1	.	TRBJ2-1	ASSQELAGAGEQF
TRBV13	.	.	ASSSGGADPYEQY
TRBV7-8	.	TRBJ2-2	ASSLEGRSTGELF
TRBV6-6	.	TRBJ1-2	AIQTPGGGYT
TRBV3-1	few	TRBJ2-4	ASSQVTGIQY
TRBV6-5	.	TRBJ2-5	ASSQHGSRETQY
TRBV12-3/TRBV12-4	.	TRBJ2-7	ASSLTGTWIDEQY
TRBV13	.	TRBJ2-1	ASSSRGRGYEQF
TRBV20-1	.	TRBJ2-7	SARRNKGYEQY
TRBV5-1	.	TRBJ2-7	ASSSGTSGRPYEQY
TRBV20-1	.	TRBJ1-2	SARMGRGLFDYT
TRBV4-1	.	TRBJ2-7	ASSQEGARYEQY
TRBV12-3/TRBV12-4	few	TRBJ2-1	ASSFAPPADSYNEQF
TRBV9	.	TRBJ1-2	ASSAATTEFGYT
TRBV4-3	few	TRBJ2-5	ASSQSLLGTQY
TRBV7-9	many	TRBJ2-7	ASSLAGEQY
TRBV6-1	.	TRBJ2-7	VSSEDSIYEQY
TRBV5-5	.	TRBJ1-2	ASSLLGAGGTSGYT